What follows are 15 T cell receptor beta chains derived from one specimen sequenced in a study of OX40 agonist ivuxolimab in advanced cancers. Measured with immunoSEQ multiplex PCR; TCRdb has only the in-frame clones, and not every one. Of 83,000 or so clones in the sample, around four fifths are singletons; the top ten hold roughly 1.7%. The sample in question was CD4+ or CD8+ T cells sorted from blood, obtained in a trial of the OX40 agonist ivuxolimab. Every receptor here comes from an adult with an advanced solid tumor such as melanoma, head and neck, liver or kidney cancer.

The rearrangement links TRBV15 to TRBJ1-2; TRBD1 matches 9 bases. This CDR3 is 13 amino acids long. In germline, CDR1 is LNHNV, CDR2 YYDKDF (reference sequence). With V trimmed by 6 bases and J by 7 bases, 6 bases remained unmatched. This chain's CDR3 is CATSNRGLGGYTF. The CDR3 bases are TGTGCCACCAGTAACAGGGGGCTGGGTGGCTACACCTTC. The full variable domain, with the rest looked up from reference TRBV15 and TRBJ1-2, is DAMVIQNPRYQVTQFGKPVTLSCSQTLNHNVMYWYQQKSSQAPKLLFHYYDKDFNNEADTPDNFQSRRPNTSFCFLDIRSPGLGDTAMYLCATSNRGLGGYTFGSGTRLTVV.

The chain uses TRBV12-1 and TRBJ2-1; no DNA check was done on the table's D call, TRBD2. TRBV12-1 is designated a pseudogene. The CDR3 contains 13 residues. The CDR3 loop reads CASSFLARDEQFF. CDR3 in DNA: TGTGCCAGCAGCTTTCTAGCGCGGGATGAGCAGTTCTTC.

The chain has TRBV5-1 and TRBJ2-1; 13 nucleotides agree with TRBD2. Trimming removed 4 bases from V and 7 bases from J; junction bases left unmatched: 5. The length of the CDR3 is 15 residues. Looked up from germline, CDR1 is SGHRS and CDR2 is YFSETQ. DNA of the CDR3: TGCGCCAGCAGCCAACTAGCGGGGGGGCCGAATGAGCAGTTCTTC. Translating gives CASSQLAGGPNEQFF.

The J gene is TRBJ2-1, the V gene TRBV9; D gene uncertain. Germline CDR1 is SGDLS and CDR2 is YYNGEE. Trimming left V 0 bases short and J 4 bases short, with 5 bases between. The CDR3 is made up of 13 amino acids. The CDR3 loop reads CASSVGQYNEQFF. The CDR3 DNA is TGTGCCAGCAGCGTAGGCCAGTACAATGAGCAGTTCTTC.

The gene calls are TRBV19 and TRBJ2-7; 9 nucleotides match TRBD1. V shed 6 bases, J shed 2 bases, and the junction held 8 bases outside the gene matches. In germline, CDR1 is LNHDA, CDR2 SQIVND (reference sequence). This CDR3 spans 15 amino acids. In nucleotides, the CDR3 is TGTGCCAGTAGCCTTGCTGGGGACAGGGCCTACGAGCAGTACTTC. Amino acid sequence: CASSLAGDRAYEQYF. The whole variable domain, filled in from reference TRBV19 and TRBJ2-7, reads DGGITQSPKYLFRKEGQNVTLSCEQNLNHDAMYWYRQDPGQGLRLIYYSQIVNDFQKGDIAEGYSVSREKKESFPLTVTSAQKNPTAFYLCASSLAGDRAYEQYFGPGTRLTVT.

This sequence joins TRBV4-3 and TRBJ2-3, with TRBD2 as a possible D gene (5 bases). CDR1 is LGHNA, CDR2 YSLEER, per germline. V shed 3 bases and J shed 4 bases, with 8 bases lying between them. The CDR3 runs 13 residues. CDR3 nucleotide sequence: TGCGCCAGCAGCCATCGTAGCGCAGATACGCAGTATTTT. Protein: CASSHRSADTQYF.

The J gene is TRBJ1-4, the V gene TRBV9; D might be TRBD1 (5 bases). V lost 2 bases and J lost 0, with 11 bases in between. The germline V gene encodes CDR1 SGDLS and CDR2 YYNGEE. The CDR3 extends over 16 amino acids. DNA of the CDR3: TGTGCCAGCAGCGTCGGACACCTTGCAACTAATGAAAAACTGTTTTTT. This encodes CASSVGHLATNEKLFF.

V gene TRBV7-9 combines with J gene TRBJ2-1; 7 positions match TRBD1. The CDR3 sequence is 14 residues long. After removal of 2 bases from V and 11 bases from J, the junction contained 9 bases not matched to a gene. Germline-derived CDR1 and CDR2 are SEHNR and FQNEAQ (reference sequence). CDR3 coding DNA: TGTGCCAGCAGCTTAATACAGGGGTTTACAAAGCAGTTCTTC. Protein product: CASSLIQGFTKQFF.

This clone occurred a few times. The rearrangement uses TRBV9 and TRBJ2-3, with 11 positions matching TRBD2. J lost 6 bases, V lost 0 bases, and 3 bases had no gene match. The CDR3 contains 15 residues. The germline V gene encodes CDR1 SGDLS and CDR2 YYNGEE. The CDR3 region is CASSVASSGGDTQYF. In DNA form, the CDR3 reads TGTGCCAGCAGCGTAGCCTCTAGCGGGGGGGATACGCAGTATTTT.

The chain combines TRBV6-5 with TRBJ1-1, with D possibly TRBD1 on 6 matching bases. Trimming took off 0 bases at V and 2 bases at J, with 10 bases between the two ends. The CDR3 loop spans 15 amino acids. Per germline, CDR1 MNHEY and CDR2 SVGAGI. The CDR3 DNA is TGTGCCAGCAGTTACTCGACAGGTCCCAACACTGAAGCTTTCTTT. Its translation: CASSYSTGPNTEAFF.

CDR3 sequence reads: CAISESLAGASTDTQYF. Written as DNA, the CDR3 is TGTGCCATCAGTGAGTCGCTAGCGGGGGCCAGCACAGATACGCAGTATTTT. The chain is built from TRBV10-3 and TRBJ2-3, with TRBD2 identical over 10 bases. Germline V CDR1 and CDR2: ENHRY, SYGVKD. CDR3 length: 17 residues. V gave up 0 bases and J gave up 0 bases; unmatched junction bases: 3.

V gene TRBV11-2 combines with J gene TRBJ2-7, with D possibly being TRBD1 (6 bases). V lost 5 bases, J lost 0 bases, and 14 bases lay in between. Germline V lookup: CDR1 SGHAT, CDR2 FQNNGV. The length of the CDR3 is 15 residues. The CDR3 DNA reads TGTGCCAGCAGCGTAAAACAGGGTTACTCCTACGAGCAGTACTTC. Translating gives CASSVKQGYSYEQYF.

The CDR3 DNA reads TGTGCCAGCAGTTTATCCCCCTTAAAGCAGTACTTC. Its translation is CASSLSPLKQYF. The chain has TRBV28 and TRBJ2-7; D remains ambiguous. V gave up 1 base and J gave up 8 bases, with 9 bases separating them. The germline gives CDR1 MDHEN, CDR2 SYDVKM. CDR3 length equals 12 residues.

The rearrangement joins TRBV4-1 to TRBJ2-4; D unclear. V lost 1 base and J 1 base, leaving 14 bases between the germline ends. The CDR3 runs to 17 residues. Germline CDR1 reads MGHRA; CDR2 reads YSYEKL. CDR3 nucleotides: TGCGCCAGCAGCCAAGGGATCAGCCGTGGGGCCAAAAACATTCAGTACTTC. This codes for CASSQGISRGAKNIQYF.

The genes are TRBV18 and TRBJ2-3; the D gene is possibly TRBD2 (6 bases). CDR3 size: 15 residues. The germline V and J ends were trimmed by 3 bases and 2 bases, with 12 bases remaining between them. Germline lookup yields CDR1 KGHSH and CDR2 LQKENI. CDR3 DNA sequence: TGTGCCAGCTCACCGTGGGGACTTTCCACAGATACGCAGTATTTT. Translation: CASSPWGLSTDTQYF.